Each of the 22 T cell receptor beta chains below was sequenced from the same sample in a study of cytomegalovirus exposure and HLA in healthy donors. The PCR made use of 60 Vbeta and 13 Jbeta primers. Using immunoSEQ multiplex PCR, the repertoire was profiled, and TCRdb retains in-frame clones only, with some absent. The repertoire holds under 200,000 clones, with roughly 80% as singletons. The sequenced sample was PBMCs. The receptors shown here come from a woman under 40 in good health and CMV-seropositive.

This chain joins TRBV10-3 and TRBJ1-2; TRBD1 agrees at 7 bases. The CDR3 has 13 residues. Germline loops: CDR1 ENHRY, CDR2 SYGVKD. Germline trimming cut 3 bases from V and 6 bases from J; bases unmatched to any gene: 4. DNA for the CDR3: TGTGCCATCAGTGAAGACAGGGTGAATGGCTACACCTTC. Its translation is CAISEDRVNGYTF.

The chain recombines TRBV6-5 with TRBJ2-1, with D tentatively TRBD1 (5 bases). CDR1 and CDR2 from the germline V gene are MNHEY and SVGAGI. The CDR3 spans 14 residues. The V end lost 0 bases, the J end lost 9 bases, and 12 bases lay between the germline ends. DNA for the CDR3: TGTGCCAGCAGTTACTCGACAGTCAAGGGTGAGCAGTTCTTC. It specifies CASSYSTVKGEQFF.

The V and J genes are TRBV6-6 and TRBJ1-1, with 10 bases identical to TRBD1. Germline loops: CDR1 MNHNY, CDR2 SVGAGI (reference sequence). CDR3 length equals 15 residues. J was trimmed by 6 bases and V by 1 base; bases with no gene match: 5. CDR3 sequence: CASSYWGQGIAEAFF. In DNA, the CDR3 is TGTGCCAGCAGTTACTGGGGACAGGGGATAGCTGAAGCTTTCTTT.

V is TRBV18 and J is TRBJ2-1; D call uncertain. CDR3 length equals 13 residues. CDR1 is KGHSH and CDR2 is LQKENI in the germline V gene. Trimming left V 0 bases short and J 10 bases short, with 10 bases between. CDR3: CASSPPAVLEQFF. The DNA for the CDR3 is TGTGCCAGCTCACCACCGGCGGTTCTCGAGCAGTTCTTC.

V and J are TRBV5-6 and TRBJ1-2, with 9 bases that match TRBD1. The CDR3 covers 13 residues. Germline V gene data show CDR1 as SGHDT and CDR2 as YYEEEE. J gave up 6 bases and V 2 bases, and 2 bases lay outside the gene matches. The CDR3 DNA reads TGTGCCAGCAGCTTTTGGACAGGGGATGGCTACACCTTC. It translates to CASSFWTGDGYTF.

Concerning this clone itself: Compared with germline, one end of the junction differs, possibly owing to a read error. The V and J genes are TRBV7-9 and TRBJ1-1; 8 positions agree with TRBD1. There are 12 residues in the CDR3. Germline-derived CDR1 and CDR2 are SEHNR and FQNEAQ (reference sequence). CDR3 protein: CSSSRDGTGAFF. The CDR3 DNA is TGTTCCAGCAGCCGAGACGGGACAGGAGCTTTCTTT.

The chain joins TRBV7-9 to TRBJ1-5; the D is unclear. CDR1 and CDR2 from the germline V gene are SEHNR and FQNEAQ (reference sequence). This CDR3 is built from 13 residues. V was pared by 4 bases and J by 6 bases, with 10 bases between. The CDR3 region is CASSSSYSQPQHF. The CDR3, as DNA: TGTGCCAGCAGCTCATCTTACAGTCAGCCCCAGCATTTT.

The CDR3 DNA sequence: TGTGCCAGCTCAGCGACTAGCGGGGGGGACAATGAGCAGTTCTTC. Protein product: CASSATSGGDNEQFF. This chain links TRBV18 with TRBJ2-1, with 14 bases identical to TRBD2. Germline assignment: CDR1 KGHSH and CDR2 LQKENI. The CDR3 consists of 15 residues. The junction had 2 bases not matched to a gene; V was cut back by 5 bases and J by 5 bases.

This clone has just a few counts. The chain links TRBV10-3 to TRBJ1-1; 11 positions agree with TRBD1. This CDR3 has 13 residues. V was clipped by 11 bases and J by 3 bases; unmatched bases: 5. Looked up from germline, CDR1 is ENHRY and CDR2 is SYGVKD. CDR3 coding DNA: TGTGCCGGACAGGGGGCGCGGGACACTGAAGCTTTCTTT. Its protein is CAGQGARDTEAFF.

The chain has TRBV6-1 and TRBJ2-7; a possible D gene is TRBD1 (6 bases). Germline CDR1 MNHNS, CDR2 SASEGT. V lost 7 bases and J 0 bases, leaving 13 bases between the germline ends. The CDR3 sequence is 14 residues long. This CDR3 is CASIRTVSSYEQYF. Written as DNA, the CDR3 is TGTGCCAGCATCCGGACAGTTAGCTCCTACGAGCAGTACTTC.

About this clone: This CDR3 is also generated by other DNA sequences in the sample. The rearrangement uses TRBV7-6 and TRBJ1-1; 7 nucleotides align to TRBD1. The V gene end was trimmed by 4 bases and the J gene end by 1 base; junction bases not matched to a gene: 3. Germline CDR1 is SGHVS and CDR2 is FNYEAQ. The CDR3 contains 14 residues. The CDR3 DNA reads as TGTGCCAGCAGCTCGGGGACAGAGAACACTGAAGCTTTCTTT. Its translation: CASSSGTENTEAFF.

This clone was picked up a small number of times. The chain carries TRBV25-1 and TRBJ2-7; a possible D gene is TRBD1 (5 bases). The germline V gene has CDR1 MGHDK and CDR2 SYGVNS. With 7 bases removed from V and 6 bases from J, the gap between germline ends came to 10 bases. The CDR3 is made up of 11 amino acids. Here the CDR3 reads CASNIQGEQYF. CDR3 bases: TGTGCCAGCAATATCCAGGGCGAGCAGTACTTC.

The chain is built from TRBV7-9 and TRBJ2-3, with D possibly matching TRBD2 (6 bases). Germline CDR1 SEHNR, CDR2 FQNEAQ (reference sequence). The CDR3 consists of 15 residues. V was clipped by 5 bases and J by 4 bases, with 16 bases between them. CDR3: CASSRDFERADTQYF. DNA for the CDR3: TGTGCCAGCAGCCGGGACTTCGAAAGGGCAGATACGCAGTATTTT.

This chain uses TRBV28 with TRBJ1-4; D may be TRBD1 (5 bases). Germline assignment: CDR1 MDHEN and CDR2 SYDVKM. CDR3 length: 16 residues. The V end lost 4 bases, the J end lost 4 bases, and 16 bases lay between the germline ends. The CDR3 here is CASSSVLEGLNEKLFF. The CDR3 DNA reads as TGTGCCAGCAGTTCCGTTTTAGAGGGACTTAATGAAAAACTGTTTTTT.

This clone occurred a few times. V and J are TRBV19 and TRBJ1-5; no definite D call. Germline V gives CDR1 LNHDA, CDR2 SQIVND (reference sequence). CDR3 length: 13 residues. V dropped 3 bases and J dropped 10 bases, with 13 bases sitting between them. CDR3 DNA: TGTGCCAGTAGTATTAGCAGATCGAGACCCCAGCATTTT. It yields the protein CASSISRSRPQHF. The full variable domain, in which reference TRBV19 and TRBJ1-5 provide the parts outside the CDR3, is DGGITQSPKYLFRKEGQNVTLSCEQNLNHDAMYWYRQDPGQGLRLIYYSQIVNDFQKGDIAEGYSVSREKKESFPLTVTSAQKNPTAFYLCASSISRSRPQHFGDGTRLSIL.

The chain links TRBV6-5 to TRBJ2-7; TRBD2 might be the D (6 bases). The CDR3 consists of 15 residues. The germline gives CDR1 MNHEY, CDR2 SVGAGI. Trimming removed 0 bases at V and 4 bases at J, with 13 bases between. The CDR3 is CASSYSAGPPYEQYF. CDR3 nucleotide sequence: TGTGCCAGCAGTTACTCGGCGGGGCCCCCGTACGAGCAGTACTTC.

V and J are TRBV28 and TRBJ1-5; TRBD1 might be the D (5 bases). Trimming pared 6 bases from V and 6 bases from J, leaving 15 bases between. Per germline, CDR1 MDHEN and CDR2 SYDVKM. This CDR3 is built from 14 residues. CDR3 nucleotide sequence: TGTGCCAGCAGGACCCGGGACTTGAGTCAGCCCCAGCATTTT. Its translation: CASRTRDLSQPQHF.

A few counts support this clone. The chain has TRBV5-1 and TRBJ2-1; 8 bases agree with TRBD2. Per germline, CDR1 SGHRS and CDR2 YFSETQ. The CDR3 loop spans 15 amino acids. V lost 4 bases and J lost 4; bases outside the gene matches: 7. CDR3 DNA: TGCGCCAGCAGCATAAGCGGGGGCCGATACAATGAGCAGTTCTTC. This gives the protein CASSISGGRYNEQFF.

This clone has just a few counts. This chain uses TRBV28 with TRBJ1-2, with D hard to call. Trimming removed 7 bases from V and 0 bases from J, with 9 bases in between. This CDR3 is built from 13 residues. From germline, CDR1 is MDHEN and CDR2 SYDVKM. CDR3 sequence: CASTEGSNYGYTF. The CDR3, as DNA: TGTGCCAGCACCGAGGGATCTAACTATGGCTACACCTTC.

The genes are TRBV7-2 and TRBJ2-4, with a possible D match to TRBD1 (6 bases). Germline values: CDR1 SGHTA, CDR2 FQGNSA. This CDR3 has 15 amino acids. The V end lost 2 bases, the J end lost 5 bases, and 13 bases lay between the germline ends. The CDR3 loop reads CASSLPQGPENIQYF. CDR3 bases: TGTGCCAGCAGCTTACCGCAGGGGCCGGAAAACATTCAGTACTTC.

This chain connects TRBV7-9 to TRBJ1-4, with TRBD1 as a possible D gene (5 bases). The CDR3 has 16 amino acids. Germline V gene data show CDR1 as SEHNR and CDR2 as FQNEAQ (reference sequence). The V and J ends lost 5 bases and 7 bases respectively, with 20 bases between them. The CDR3 protein is CASSPRRGGGGEKLFF. For the CDR3, the DNA is TGTGCCAGCAGCCCCCGCCGGGGGGGTGGGGGTGAAAAACTGTTTTTT.

Concerning this clone: Within the sample, other DNA sequences also encode this same CDR3. The chain couples TRBV5-6 to TRBJ1-6; TRBD1 matches 9 bases. CDR1 is SGHDT, CDR2 YYEEEE, per germline. This CDR3 region has 16 residues. The V gene end was trimmed by 0 bases and the J gene end by 10 bases; junction bases not matched to a gene: 8. CDR3 protein: CASSLDRGREGSPLHF. The CDR3 DNA follows: TGTGCCAGCAGCTTGGACAGGGGGCGTGAGGGATCACCCCTCCACTTT. Full variable domain (outside the CDR3, taken from reference TRBV5-6 and TRBJ1-6): DAGVTQSPTHLIKTRGQQVTLRCSPKSGHDTVSWYQQALGQGPQFIFQYYEEEERQRGNFPDRFSGHQFPNYSSELNVNALLLGDSALYLCASSLDRGREGSPLHFGNGTRLTVT.